This T cell receptor beta chain was recovered during a study of T cell responses to AZD1222 COVID-19 vaccine. As for the study in general: Second-dose schedules of about 4 or about 12 weeks were combined.

J gave up 5 bases and V 5 bases, and 6 bases lay outside the gene matches. The CDR3 loop spans 14 amino acids. Germline loops: CDR1 SGHVS, CDR2 FQNEAQ. The method was immunoSEQ multiplex PCR; TCRdb's version includes in-frame clones alone and lacks a portion of them. Of over 130,000 clones in the sample, about 86% were seen once. The input for sequencing was peripheral blood, taken on day 0 of AZD1222 vaccination. The J gene is TRBJ2-5, the V gene TRBV7-8, with 9 bases identical to TRBD1. This TCR was sampled from an adult in good health. The CDR3: CASSVDRGGETQYF. In nucleotides, the CDR3 is TGTGCCAGCAGCGTCGACAGGGGGGGTGAGACCCAGTACTTC.